A single sample is the source of the 30 T cell receptor beta chains below, sequenced in a study of blood T cell repertoires in COVID-19. The repertoire was sequenced with immunoSEQ multiplex PCR; TCRdb's copy has only in-frame clones and lacks some. Of tens of thousands of clones listed, 78% are singletons. The sample was peripheral blood. The receptors were sampled from a human donor in a cohort sampled during active COVID-19.

This clone was seen only once. The rearrangement joins TRBV11-2 to TRBJ2-1, with 7 nucleotides matching TRBD2. The CDR3 loop spans 17 amino acids. V dropped 1 base and J dropped 3; count of bases not matched to a gene: 9. Germline-derived CDR1 and CDR2 are SGHAT and FQNNGV. The CDR3 loop is CASSLVRSSGRYNEQFF. In nucleotides, the CDR3 is TGTGCCAGCAGCTTAGTGCGCTCTAGCGGTCGCTACAATGAGCAGTTCTTC.

The rearrangement links TRBV24-1 to TRBJ1-2; 8 nucleotides agree with TRBD1. V lost 10 bases, J lost 1 base, and 7 bases stayed unmatched. The germline CDR1 and CDR2 sequences are KGHDR and SFDVKD. This CDR3 spans 14 amino acids. CDR3 amino acids: CATERTGLNYGYTF. The CDR3 nucleotides read TGTGCCACTGAGAGGACAGGGCTTAACTATGGCTACACCTTC.

The rearrangement uses TRBV28 and TRBJ1-1, with D unresolved. From germline, CDR1 is MDHEN and CDR2 SYDVKM. V was pared by 6 bases and J by 4 bases, with 18 bases between. The CDR3 is 15 amino acids. CDR3 amino acids: CASSRLLTQSTEAFF. In nucleotides, the CDR3 is TGTGCCAGCAGCCGACTACTGACCCAGAGCACTGAAGCTTTCTTT.

The chain uses TRBV30 and TRBJ1-4; D gene unclear. Germline CDR1 and CDR2: GTSNPN and SVGIG (reference sequence). The CDR3 is 11 residues long. With 1 base removed from V and 13 bases from J, the gap between germline ends came to 10 bases. DNA of the CDR3: TGTGCCTGGAGTGACGGGAACGGACTGTTTTTT. Translating it yields CAWSDGNGLFF.

This clone has more than one count but fewer than ten. The rearrangement links TRBV5-1 to TRBJ2-3; a possible D gene is TRBD1 (7 bases). Germline-derived CDR1 and CDR2 are SGHRS and YFSETQ. Trimming left V 3 bases short and J 2 bases short, with 16 bases between. The CDR3 spans 16 residues. CDR3 DNA sequence: TGCGCCAGCAGCTCGGTCCCAGGGGGGCACACAGATACGCAGTATTTT. Residues: CASSSVPGGHTDTQYF.

The chain is built from TRBV12-3 or TRBV12-4 and TRBJ1-2, with D possibly being TRBD1 (6 bases). Deletions cut 6 bases from V and 7 bases from J, with 12 bases between. The CDR3 contains 12 residues. The CDR3 region is CASSRGVLGYTF. The CDR3 DNA follows: TGTGCCAGCAGCAGGGGTGTACTTGGCTACACCTTC.

This clone was counted a few times. The chain couples TRBV29-1 to TRBJ2-5, with D possibly TRBD2 on 6 matching bases. The ends were cut back, 4 bases at V and 4 bases at J, with 16 bases in the middle. CDR3 size: 14 residues. Germline lookup yields CDR1 SQVTM and CDR2 ANQGSEA. The CDR3 nucleotides are TGCAGCGTTGGTGCGGGAAACTGGAGAGAGACCCAGTACTTC. Protein product: CSVGAGNWRETQYF.

V is TRBV2 and J is TRBJ2-3, with D unclear. This CDR3 is built from 16 residues. CDR1 is SNHLY and CDR2 is FYNNEI in the germline V gene. The ends were cut back, 3 bases at V and 2 bases at J, with 15 bases in the middle. The CDR3 DNA sequence: TGTGCCAGCAGTGATATCCAGGCCGTGACCACAGATACGCAGTATTTT. It codes for CASSDIQAVTTDTQYF.

This clone occurred once. This rearrangement joins TRBV5-1 to TRBJ1-5, with D perhaps matching TRBD1 (5 bases). This CDR3 has 13 amino acids. CDR1 and CDR2 (germline): SGHRS, YFSETQ. Trimming stripped 4 bases from V and 4 bases from J, with 9 bases between. The CDR3 reads CASSVTVNQPQHF. DNA for the CDR3: TGCGCCAGCAGCGTGACAGTAAATCAGCCCCAGCATTTT.

The V gene is TRBV24-1, the J gene TRBJ1-2; 7 positions agree with TRBD1. V lost 0 bases and J lost 8; bases outside the gene matches: 5. In germline, CDR1 is KGHDR, CDR2 SFDVKD. The CDR3 is 14 amino acids. The CDR3 DNA sequence: TGTGCCACCAGTGATTTGGACAGGGAGGAAGGCTACACCTTC. Protein: CATSDLDREEGYTF.

The chain employs TRBV28 and TRBJ2-2; D remains unclear. The length of the CDR3 is 12 residues. CDR1 MDHEN and CDR2 SYDVKM come from the germline V gene. V lost 5 bases and J lost 7, with 8 bases in between. In DNA form, the CDR3 reads TGTGCCAGCAGTCCCGCGATCGGGGAGCTGTTTTTT. Protein product: CASSPAIGELFF.

The table lists this clone with a few counts. The chain is built from TRBV2 and TRBJ2-3; 8 positions match TRBD2. In germline, CDR1 is SNHLY, CDR2 FYNNEI. This CDR3 contains 16 residues. V trimming: 10 bases; J trimming: 3 bases; junction bases outside the gene matches: 15. CDR3 protein: CATSRGGGPLTDTQYF. CDR3 in DNA: TGTGCCACCTCACGGGGGGGAGGGCCCTTGACAGATACGCAGTATTTT.

This clone was seen once. The chain has TRBV7-2 and TRBJ1-5, with D possibly TRBD1 on 5 matching bases. Germline V gene sequence: CDR1 SGHTA, CDR2 FQGNSA. The CDR3 runs 14 residues. The V end was cut by 3 bases, the J end by 6 bases, with 12 bases between. In nucleotides, the CDR3 is TGTGCCAGCAGCTTCGGTGGGGGGGGTCAGCCCCAGCATTTT. It yields the protein CASSFGGGGQPQHF.

V usage is TRBV4-1 and J usage is TRBJ2-4; 13 bases match TRBD2. V was pared by 4 bases and J by 6 bases, with 9 bases of the junction left unmatched. The CDR3 length is 17 residues. The germline V gene has CDR1 MGHRA and CDR2 YSYEKL. CDR3 residues: CASSPGLAGRFLNIQYF. The CDR3 nucleotides read TGCGCCAGCAGCCCGGGACTAGCGGGACGGTTTCTAAACATTCAGTACTTC.

The CDR3 sequence: CASSLDFGGSYEQYF. The CDR3 bases are TGTGCCAGCAGCTTAGATTTCGGCGGATCCTACGAGCAGTACTTC. V is TRBV11-2 and J is TRBJ2-7; D unclear. V shed 0 bases and J shed 1 base, with 10 bases lying between them. This CDR3 region has 15 residues. Germline assignment: CDR1 SGHAT and CDR2 FQNNGV. Complete variable domain (other parts from reference TRBV11-2 and TRBJ2-7): EAGVAQSPRYKIIEKRQSVAFWCNPISGHATLYWYQQILGQGPKLLIQFQNNGVVDDSQLPKDRFSAERLKGVDSTLKIQPAKLEDSAVYLCASSLDFGGSYEQYFGPGTRLTVT.

This clone was counted a single time. The chain couples TRBV2 to TRBJ2-1, with 8 bases matching TRBD2. CDR1 and CDR2 (germline): SNHLY, FYNNEI. This CDR3 has 17 residues. V shed 3 bases, J shed 7 bases, and the junction held 14 bases outside the gene matches. The CDR3 bases are TGTGCCAGCAGTGATCGGCCTAGCGGGCTTGGTCGGAATGAGCAGTTCTTC. It encodes CASSDRPSGLGRNEQFF. Drawing the rest from reference TRBV2 and TRBJ2-1, the complete variable domain is EPEVTQTPSHQVTQMGQEVILRCVPISNHLYFYWYRQILGQKVEFLVSFYNNEISEKSEIFDDQFSVERPDGSNFTLKIRSTKLEDSAMYFCASSDRPSGLGRNEQFFGPGTRLTVL.

This chain uses TRBV2 with TRBJ2-2; no clear D gene. Trimming took 8 bases from V and 1 from J, leaving 5 bases between them. Germline values: CDR1 SNHLY, CDR2 FYNNEI. This CDR3 spans 12 amino acids. The CDR3 DNA follows: TGTGCCAGCTGGCAGAACACCGGGGAGCTGTTTTTT. It encodes CASWQNTGELFF.

V usage is TRBV19 and J usage is TRBJ1-1; weak D call: TRBD1 (5 bases). This CDR3 has 13 amino acids. The V gene lost 8 bases and the J gene lost 2 bases, with 12 bases spanning the gap. Germline lookup yields CDR1 LNHDA and CDR2 SQIVND (reference sequence). In DNA, the CDR3 is TGTGCCAGTGGCCGTACAGGTAACACTGAAGCTTTCTTT. It codes for CASGRTGNTEAFF.

V and J are TRBV4-1 and TRBJ1-4; weak D call: TRBD1 (6 bases). The germline V and J ends were trimmed by 3 bases and 13 bases, with 15 bases remaining between them. CDR3 size: 13 residues. CDR1 MGHRA and CDR2 YSYEKL come from the germline V gene. CDR3 bases: TGCGCCAGCAGCCAGCCACAGGGATACGTACTGTTTTTT. It codes for CASSQPQGYVLFF.

The CDR3 loop is CASSLFGTGAGYTF. DNA of the CDR3: TGTGCCAGCAGCTTATTTGGGACAGGTGCTGGCTACACCTTC. The chain has TRBV5-4 and TRBJ1-2, with 8 bases identical to TRBD1. The germline V gene encodes CDR1 SGHNT and CDR2 YYREEE (reference sequence). J gave up 7 bases and V 2 bases, and 7 bases lay outside the gene matches. The CDR3 contains 14 residues.

A few counts support this clone. The V call is TRBV5-1, the J call TRBJ1-1; 8 bases map to TRBD1. The V gene end was trimmed by 4 bases and the J gene end by 5 bases; junction bases not matched to a gene: 7. The CDR3 is 14 residues long. Per the germline V gene, CDR1 is SGHRS and CDR2 is YFSETQ. For the CDR3, the DNA is TGCGCCAGCAGCCCCTGGACAGGGCGGACTGAAGCTTTCTTT. Its protein product is CASSPWTGRTEAFF.

This clone appeared a few times. The CDR3 nucleotides are TGTGCCAGCAGCCCTCACCCCGGGTCCCGGAACGGCTACACCTTC. Its translation is CASSPHPGSRNGYTF. V is TRBV3-1 (or the pseudogene TRBV3-2) and J is TRBJ1-2; D is uncertain. V lost 4 bases to trimming and J lost 8 bases, with 20 bases between them. CDR3 length equals 15 residues. Germline V gene sequence: CDR1 LGHDT, CDR2 YNNKEL (reference sequence).

J is TRBJ2-2 and V is TRBV6-5, with D perhaps matching TRBD1 (7 bases). V dropped 6 bases and J dropped 4 bases, with 12 bases sitting between them. Germline V gene lookup returns CDR1 MNHEY and CDR2 SVGAGI. CDR3 length: 14 residues. DNA for the CDR3: TGTGCCAGCAGCCGCAGGGGGGTCACCGGGGAGCTGTTTTTT. It yields the protein CASSRRGVTGELFF.

About this clone itself: Compared with germline, one end of the junction differs, possibly owing to a read error. Here the CDR3 DNA reads TGCGCCAGCAGCTTGTTCGGCAGGGGCAACAATGGGCAGTTCTTC. Encoded protein: CASSLFGRGNNGQFF. This chain uses TRBV5-1 with TRBJ2-1; a weak D match, TRBD1 (6 bases). The germline gives CDR1 SGHRS, CDR2 YFSETQ. The CDR3 has 15 amino acids.

This chain joins TRBV28 and TRBJ1-2, with D maybe TRBD1 (6 bases). Germline V gene lookup returns CDR1 MDHEN and CDR2 SYDVKM. V lost 5 bases and J 6 bases, leaving 16 bases between the germline ends. This CDR3 has 14 amino acids. The CDR3 protein is CASSITGNYDGYTF. The CDR3 region has the DNA TGTGCCAGCAGTATAACAGGGAATTACGATGGCTACACCTTC.

J is TRBJ2-1 and V is TRBV5-4; D call uncertain. CDR1 and CDR2 (germline): SGHNT, YYREEE (reference sequence). The CDR3 spans 15 residues. Trimming stripped 4 bases from V and 0 bases from J, with 11 bases between. The CDR3 DNA follows: TGTGCCAGCAGCGGCCGTGGTGGCTCCTACAATGAGCAGTTCTTC. Translated, it gives CASSGRGGSYNEQFF.

Regarding this clone: One junction end disagrees with the germline gene, perhaps due to a read error. The chain carries TRBV5-4 and TRBJ1-2; a weak D match, TRBD1 (5 bases). The germline gives CDR1 SGHNT, CDR2 YYREEE (reference sequence). The CDR3 consists of 13 residues. Written as DNA, the CDR3 is TGTACCAGCAGCTTGGCCAGGGAAGATGGCTACACCTTC. Translation: CTSSLAREDGYTF.

The genes are TRBV29-1 and TRBJ2-7; 9 bases agree with TRBD2. In germline, CDR1 is SQVTM, CDR2 ANQGSEA. V trimming: 2 bases; J trimming: 3 bases; junction bases outside the gene matches: 5. This CDR3 spans 14 amino acids. The CDR3 loop is CSVEIAGVFYEQYF. CDR3 sequence (DNA): TGCAGCGTTGAAATAGCGGGAGTTTTCTACGAGCAGTACTTC.

CDR3 sequence: CASSVLRGSLEQYF. The CDR3 DNA reads TGTGCCAGCAGTGTCCTCAGGGGATCCCTCGAGCAGTACTTC. The chain couples TRBV28 to TRBJ2-7, with D possibly TRBD1 on 6 matching bases. The V gene lost 5 bases and the J gene lost 6 bases, with 17 bases spanning the gap. The germline V gene has CDR1 MDHEN and CDR2 SYDVKM. The CDR3 covers 14 residues.

This sequence joins TRBV5-4 and TRBJ2-1; D is uncertain. In germline, CDR1 is SGHNT, CDR2 YYREEE (reference sequence). Trimming left V 4 bases short and J 0 bases short, with 14 bases between. The CDR3 loop spans 16 amino acids. The CDR3 here is CASSPNGPSSYNEQFF. The CDR3 DNA reads TGTGCCAGCAGCCCGAATGGGCCGAGCTCCTACAATGAGCAGTTCTTC.